Following are 28 T cell receptor beta chains from one sample sequenced in a study of CD4+ T cells in melanoma. Clones were read by immunoSEQ multiplex PCR, and TCRdb kept only the in-frame ones, dropping some. The table has about 50,000 clones, roughly nine tenths seen once. The sequencing input was peripheral blood. The receptors come from a human donor with melanoma.

The chain combines TRBV6-5 with TRBJ1-5; D perhaps matches TRBD1 (6 bases). From germline, CDR1 is MNHEY and CDR2 SVGAGI. V lost 0 bases, J lost 5 bases, and 11 bases lay in between. The CDR3 totals 15 residues. The CDR3 DNA sequence: TGTGCCAGCAGTTACTCACAGGGTTGGGATCAGCCCCAGCATTTT. It yields the protein CASSYSQGWDQPQHF.

The rearrangement links TRBV11-2 to TRBJ1-2; 8 bases map to TRBD1. The junction had 5 bases not matched to a gene; V was cut back by 5 bases and J by 3 bases. This CDR3 has 14 amino acids. Germline lookup yields CDR1 SGHAT and CDR2 FQNNGV. CDR3 residues: CASSLRGLDYGYTF. DNA for the CDR3: TGTGCCAGCAGCCTCAGGGGGCTAGACTATGGCTACACCTTC.

This chain joins TRBV7-8 and TRBJ2-7; D unclear. In germline, CDR1 is SGHVS, CDR2 FQNEAQ. The CDR3 length is 14 residues. V lost 7 bases, J lost 4 bases, and 17 bases lay in between. The CDR3 loop reads CASKQLIGPYEQYF. In DNA, the CDR3 is TGTGCCAGCAAGCAGCTTATAGGCCCATACGAGCAGTACTTC. The full variable domain, rest sourced from reference TRBV7-8 and TRBJ2-7, is GAGVSQSPRYKVAKRGQDVALRCDPISGHVSLFWYQQALGQGPEFLTYFQNEAQLDKSGLPSDRFFAERPEGSVSTLKIQRTQQEDSAVYLCASKQLIGPYEQYFGPGTRLTVT.

The chain uses TRBV7-6 and TRBJ1-2; D perhaps matches TRBD1 (5 bases). With 0 bases removed from V and 0 bases from J, the gap between germline ends came to 14 bases. CDR3 size: 17 residues. Germline lookup yields CDR1 SGHVS and CDR2 FNYEAQ. The CDR3 DNA reads as TGTGCCAGCAGCTTAGCGCAATCCAGGGCTACTAACTATGGCTACACCTTC. Translating gives CASSLAQSRATNYGYTF.

The chain recombines TRBV13 with TRBJ2-5; no clear D gene. Trimming removed 1 base from V and 5 bases from J, with 5 bases in between. CDR1 is PRHDT and CDR2 is FYEKMQ in the germline V gene (reference sequence). This CDR3 is 12 amino acids long. The CDR3 DNA reads as TGTGCCAGCAGCTTAGCAAGGGAGACCCAGTACTTC. Translated: CASSLARETQYF.

Comments on this clone: This CDR3 is also generated by other DNA sequences in the sample. The gene calls are TRBV4-1 and TRBJ1-1; D is possibly TRBD1 (5 bases). The V end was cut by 6 bases, the J end by 0 bases, with 11 bases between. The CDR3 length is 14 residues. Germline CDR1 is MGHRA and CDR2 is YSYEKL. The CDR3 sequence is CASSGGGMNTEAFF. The CDR3 nucleotides read TGCGCCAGCAGTGGGGGGGGGATGAACACTGAAGCTTTCTTT.

The V call is TRBV5-4, the J call TRBJ1-6; 8 bases align to TRBD1. V shed 5 bases, J shed 7 bases, and the junction held 5 bases outside the gene matches. The germline CDR1 and CDR2 sequences are SGHNT and YYREEE (reference sequence). CDR3 size: 14 residues. The CDR3 DNA reads TGTGCCAGCAGTCGGGACAGGAAAAATTCACCCCTCCACTTT. Protein: CASSRDRKNSPLHF.

This clone was detected a few times. The chain recombines TRBV4-2 with TRBJ2-7; 7 bases map to TRBD1. V dropped 2 bases and J dropped 5; count of bases not matched to a gene: 9. Germline CDR1 is LGHNA and CDR2 is YNFKEQ. The CDR3 spans 15 residues. This chain's CDR3 is CASSQLQGSKNEQYF. The CDR3 DNA is TGTGCCAGCAGCCAACTACAGGGGTCCAAGAACGAGCAGTACTTC.

This clone was picked up one time. This sequence joins TRBV30 and TRBJ1-2; D ambiguous. Deletions cut 7 bases from V and 4 bases from J, with 19 bases between. This CDR3 region has 14 residues. CDR1 is GTSNPN, CDR2 SVGIG, per germline (reference sequence). This chain's CDR3 is CASGRLDAGYGYTF. CDR3 DNA sequence: TGTGCCTCGGGGAGGTTGGACGCGGGCTATGGCTACACCTTC.

This CDR3 reads CASSLVWGVGHGNEQFF. The CDR3 nucleotides are TGTGCCAGCAGCTTGGTTTGGGGGGTGGGTCACGGCAATGAGCAGTTCTTC. This chain connects TRBV5-8 to TRBJ2-1; possible D gene TRBD2, 6 bases. From germline, CDR1 is SGHTS and CDR2 YDEGEE. Trimming removed 0 bases at V and 6 bases at J, with 19 bases between. The CDR3 loop spans 17 amino acids.

This clone was counted a single time. The genes are TRBV7-8 and TRBJ1-1, with D tentatively TRBD1 (6 bases). Trimming removed 1 base at V and 5 bases at J, with 8 bases between. Germline assignment: CDR1 SGHVS and CDR2 FQNEAQ. This CDR3 region has 13 residues. For the CDR3, the DNA is TGTGCCAGCAGCTTAGACAGGGTTACTGAAGCTTTCTTT. Protein product: CASSLDRVTEAFF.

The gene calls are TRBV11-2 and TRBJ1-1, with D unresolved. Germline V gene sequence: CDR1 SGHAT, CDR2 FQNNGV. The CDR3 sequence is 15 residues long. V was pared by 4 bases and J by 5 bases, with 17 bases between. CDR3 in DNA: TGTGCCAGCAGCTGGTCGGCTAGGCGGCGAACTGAAGCTTTCTTT. Translating it yields CASSWSARRRTEAFF.

The chain uses TRBV11-3 and TRBJ2-3, with 13 bases that match TRBD2. The CDR3 has 15 amino acids. Germline CDR1 reads SGHNT; CDR2 reads YENEEA. The V segment lost 4 bases and the J segment 8 bases; nucleotides outside the gene matches: 6. The CDR3 DNA is TGTGCCAGCAGCTGGGGACTAGCGGGGCCGGGTACGCAGTATTTT. Protein: CASSWGLAGPGTQYF.

The rearrangement joins TRBV29-1 to TRBJ2-5; a weak D match, TRBD1 (6 bases). The germline V and J ends were trimmed by 4 bases and 5 bases, with 14 bases remaining between them. The germline V gene has CDR1 SQVTM and CDR2 ANQGSEA. CDR3 size: 13 residues. This chain's CDR3 is CSVGQDPRETQYF. The CDR3, as DNA: TGCAGCGTTGGACAGGACCCTCGGGAGACCCAGTACTTC.

Here the CDR3 reads CSVTGSGLTTAYEQYF. The CDR3 DNA follows: TGCAGCGTTACAGGCTCGGGACTAACAACTGCCTACGAGCAGTACTTC. V usage is TRBV29-1 and J usage is TRBJ2-7; 7 nucleotides line up with TRBD2. The junction had 15 bases not matched to a gene; V was cut back by 5 bases and J by 2 bases. The germline V gene encodes CDR1 SQVTM and CDR2 ANQGSEA. The CDR3 runs to 16 residues.

Details on this clone: The junction departs from the called germline gene at one end, perhaps through a read error. The chain recombines TRBV6-5 with TRBJ2-2; weak D call: TRBD2 (5 bases). The CDR3 runs 13 residues. In germline, CDR1 is MNHEY, CDR2 SVGAGI. CDR3 nucleotide sequence: TGTGCCAGCAGTAACTCGGGGACCGGGGAGCTGTTTTTT. It translates to CASSNSGTGELFF.

In this sample, this clone turned up a few times. The chain links TRBV4-2 to TRBJ1-3; D is possibly TRBD1 (5 bases). Per germline, CDR1 LGHNA and CDR2 YNFKEQ. V lost 1 base, J lost 1 base, and 8 bases lay in between. The CDR3 totals 15 residues. CDR3 protein: CASSQAGISGNTIYF. The DNA of the CDR3 is TGTGCCAGCAGCCAAGCAGGGATTTCTGGAAACACCATATATTTT.

The rearrangement uses TRBV15 and TRBJ2-5; perhaps TRBD2 as D (7 bases). V lost 2 bases and J lost 2, with 21 bases in between. The CDR3 covers 18 residues. Germline V CDR1 and CDR2: LNHNV, YYDKDF (reference sequence). CDR3 nucleotides: TGTGCCACCAGCAGATATGGAGGGGGGGGCAGGTTACAAGAGACCCAGTACTTC. Translation gives CATSRYGGGGRLQETQYF.

J is TRBJ1-4 and V is TRBV6-1; 7 bases align to TRBD1. Germline CDR1 and CDR2: MNHNS and SASEGT. Unmatched junction bases numbered 7, after V lost 7 bases and J lost 5 bases. There are 14 residues in the CDR3. The CDR3 protein is CASMMGQPNEKLFF. The CDR3, as DNA: TGTGCCAGCATGATGGGACAGCCAAATGAAAAACTGTTTTTT.

The chain couples TRBV6-5 to TRBJ1-2, with 7 bases identical to TRBD1. Trimming removed 5 bases from V and 6 bases from J; junction bases left unmatched: 3. The CDR3 is 12 amino acids. CDR1 and CDR2 (germline): MNHEY, SVGAGI. The CDR3 DNA follows: TGTGCCAGCAGTGAGACAGGGAATGGCTACACCTTC. Its translation is CASSETGNGYTF.

The rearrangement joins TRBV9 to TRBJ2-1, with D tentatively TRBD1 (6 bases). The CDR3 totals 14 residues. With 2 bases removed from V and 2 bases from J, the gap between germline ends came to 8 bases. Germline-derived CDR1 and CDR2 are SGDLS and YYNGEE. For the CDR3, the DNA is TGTGCCAGCAGCGTGGGGACACCCTACAATGAGCAGTTCTTC. As protein: CASSVGTPYNEQFF. Variable domain in full (rest from reference TRBV9 and TRBJ2-1): DSGVTQTPKHLITATGQRVTLRCSPRSGDLSVYWYQQSLDQGLQFLIQYYNGEERAKGNILERFSAQQFPDLHSELNLSSLELGDSALYFCASSVGTPYNEQFFGPGTRLTVL.

The chain couples TRBV19 to TRBJ1-2; 10 bases agree with TRBD1. The CDR3 totals 14 residues. Germline-derived CDR1 and CDR2 are LNHDA and SQIVND (reference sequence). V gave up 6 bases and J gave up 7 bases; unmatched junction bases: 8. The CDR3 loop reads CASSSTGGASGYTF. Written as DNA, the CDR3 is TGTGCCAGTAGCTCGACAGGGGGCGCGAGTGGCTACACCTTC.

The chain is built from TRBV9 and TRBJ2-1, with 9 bases lining up with TRBD1. Losses at the gene ends were 3 bases for V and 9 bases for J; bases not matched to a gene: 4. This CDR3 comprises 13 residues. Germline CDR1 SGDLS, CDR2 YYNGEE. The CDR3 protein is CASSAQGAGEQFF. The DNA for the CDR3 is TGTGCCAGCAGCGCACAGGGGGCAGGTGAGCAGTTCTTC.

The chain carries TRBV15 and TRBJ1-2, with D unresolved. The germline CDR1 and CDR2 sequences are LNHNV and YYDKDF (reference sequence). CDR3 length: 15 residues. V lost 1 base and J lost 5, with 14 bases in between. This chain's CDR3 is CATSRARGAAYGYTF. In DNA, the CDR3 is TGTGCCACCAGCAGAGCCCGGGGAGCAGCTTATGGCTACACCTTC.

The chain carries TRBV5-5 and TRBJ2-7; D gene ambiguous. CDR3 length equals 12 residues. Deletions cut 2 bases from V and 9 bases from J, with 12 bases between. Germline V CDR1 and CDR2: SGHKS, YYEKEE (reference sequence). Written as DNA, the CDR3 is TGTGCCAGCAGCTTTAGGAATGAGGCGCAGTACTTC. Amino acid sequence: CASSFRNEAQYF.

The chain uses TRBV30 and TRBJ2-1; D perhaps matches TRBD2 (6 bases). Trimming removed 0 bases at V and 0 bases at J, with 9 bases between. CDR1 and CDR2 (germline): GTSNPN, SVGIG (reference sequence). The CDR3 runs 15 residues. CDR3 residues: CAWSVEGSSYNEQFF. The CDR3, as DNA: TGTGCCTGGAGTGTGGAGGGAAGCTCCTACAATGAGCAGTTCTTC.

For the CDR3, the DNA is TGTGCCAGCAGCGAAGAGGGGTTAGGCGGCTACACCTTC. Its translation: CASSEEGLGGYTF. The chain joins TRBV28 to TRBJ1-2; perhaps TRBD1 as D (5 bases). Looked up from germline, CDR1 is MDHEN and CDR2 is SYDVKM. V was cut by 6 bases and J by 8 bases, with 16 bases left in between. CDR3 length: 13 amino acids.

This sequence joins TRBV9 and TRBJ2-6, with D unresolved. The V end was cut by 6 bases, the J end by 0 bases, with 1 base between. CDR1 is SGDLS, CDR2 YYNGEE, per germline. The CDR3 consists of 12 residues. The CDR3 DNA reads TGTGCCAGCAACTCTGGGGCCAACGTCCTGACTTTC. This translates into CASNSGANVLTF.